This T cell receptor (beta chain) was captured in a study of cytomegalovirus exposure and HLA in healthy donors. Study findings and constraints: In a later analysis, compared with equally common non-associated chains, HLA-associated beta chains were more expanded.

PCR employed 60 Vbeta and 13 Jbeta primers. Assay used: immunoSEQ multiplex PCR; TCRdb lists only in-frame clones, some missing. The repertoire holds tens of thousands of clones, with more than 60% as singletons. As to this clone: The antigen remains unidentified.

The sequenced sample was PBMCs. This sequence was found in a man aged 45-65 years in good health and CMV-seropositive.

Written as DNA, the CDR3 is TGTGCCAGCAGGGACAGGGTTGGGGGGGGCTTGGAAAAACTGTTTTTT. Translation: CASRDRVGGGLEKLFF. This sequence joins TRBV2 and TRBJ1-4; 8 positions match TRBD1. CDR1 is SNHLY and CDR2 is FYNNEI in the germline V gene. CDR3 size: 16 residues. The junction had 14 bases not matched to a gene; V was cut back by 6 bases and J by 8 bases.